Below, 20 T cell receptor beta chains from the same sample are listed, as sequenced in a study of control samples from healthy donors and cancer patients. The repertoire was sequenced with immunoSEQ multiplex PCR; TCRdb's copy has only in-frame clones and lacks some. Of roughly 20,000 clones in the sample, 83% were seen once. The sample consisted of PBMCs. Source of these receptors: a man between 60 and 75 years old with head and neck cancer.

This chain connects TRBV11-2 to TRBJ2-7; D is possibly TRBD2 (6 bases). CDR3 length equals 14 residues. Germline V gene lookup returns CDR1 SGHAT and CDR2 FQNNGV. Trimming took 1 base from V and 6 from J, leaving 13 bases between them. CDR3 amino acids: CASSLVGGKGEQYF. CDR3 nucleotide sequence: TGTGCCAGCAGCTTAGTCGGGGGTAAGGGCGAGCAGTACTTC.

The rearrangement joins TRBV19 to TRBJ1-1; D is ambiguous. The germline V gene encodes CDR1 LNHDA and CDR2 SQIVND (reference sequence). The CDR3 runs to 14 residues. V was trimmed by 4 bases and J by 5 bases, leaving 14 bases between them. This CDR3 is CASSKRRQDTEAFF. CDR3 nucleotides: TGTGCCAGTAGTAAAAGGAGGCAGGATACTGAAGCTTTCTTT.

This chain connects TRBV11-3 to TRBJ2-3; D might be TRBD1 or TRBD2, each matching 7 bases. Germline lookup yields CDR1 SGHNT and CDR2 YENEEA. Trimming pared 3 bases from V and 0 bases from J, leaving 19 bases between. This CDR3 contains 18 residues. As DNA, the CDR3 is TGTGCCAGCAGCTTCGGGAACGGCAGGGGGGGTAGCACAGATACGCAGTATTTT. It specifies CASSFGNGRGGSTDTQYF.

This clone was found once. The chain links TRBV5-1 to TRBJ1-4, with a tentative D call TRBD1 (5 bases). V shed 0 bases and J shed 8 bases, with 11 bases lying between them. The CDR3 loop spans 14 amino acids. Germline V gene data show CDR1 as SGHRS and CDR2 as YFSETQ. CDR3 bases: TGCGCCAGCAGCTTGGACAGGCGGCGGGAAAAACTGTTTTTT. Encoded protein: CASSLDRRREKLFF.

The V and J genes are TRBV11-2 and TRBJ2-1; TRBD1 agrees at 7 bases. The length of the CDR3 is 14 residues. Germline CDR1 and CDR2: SGHAT and FQNNGV. Trimming at V came to 4 bases and at J to 4 bases, leaving 4 bases not matched to a gene. DNA of the CDR3: TGTGCCAGCAGCTCCGGGACAGTTTACAATGAGCAGTTCTTC. Translation: CASSSGTVYNEQFF.

The chain is built from TRBV9 and TRBJ2-3; D is ambiguous. CDR1 is SGDLS and CDR2 is YYNGEE in the germline V gene. This CDR3 region has 12 residues. V lost 0 bases, J lost 7 bases, and 6 bases lay in between. CDR3 amino acids: CASSVGTHTQYF. The CDR3 DNA sequence: TGTGCCAGCAGCGTAGGGACCCATACGCAGTATTTT.

V gene TRBV7-2 combines with J gene TRBJ1-5; 7 positions match TRBD1. This CDR3 contains 13 residues. V lost 0 bases, J lost 9 bases, and 2 bases stayed unmatched. Germline V gene lookup returns CDR1 SGHTA and CDR2 FQGNSA. CDR3 bases: TGTGCCAGCAGCTTAGCGCGGGACAGGCCCCAGCATTTT. Its translation is CASSLARDRPQHF.

The V gene is TRBV11-2, the J gene TRBJ2-1; D is possibly TRBD1 (5 bases). The germline V and J ends were trimmed by 2 bases and 9 bases, with 5 bases remaining between them. The CDR3 contains 11 residues. Germline V gives CDR1 SGHAT, CDR2 FQNNGV. CDR3 protein: CASSLRGEQFF. The DNA of the CDR3 is TGTGCCAGCAGCTTAAGGGGTGAGCAGTTCTTC.

The chain carries TRBV19 and TRBJ1-5; possibly TRBD1 for D (5 bases). This CDR3 is built from 17 residues. With 6 bases removed from V and 1 base from J, the gap between germline ends came to 19 bases. The germline CDR1 and CDR2 sequences are LNHDA and SQIVND (reference sequence). CDR3 sequence (DNA): TGTGCCAGTAGCCCCCCCGGGGGGGACTTGAGCAATCAGCCCCAGCATTTT. Translated: CASSPPGGDLSNQPQHF.

The chain has TRBV5-6 and TRBJ2-7; D is undetermined. This CDR3 has 13 amino acids. CDR1 is SGHDT, CDR2 YYEEEE, per germline. V gave up 2 bases and J gave up 3 bases, with 9 bases separating them. In DNA form, the CDR3 reads TGTGCCAGCAGCTTAGAGTATAGCTACGAGCAGTACTTC. As protein: CASSLEYSYEQYF.

The chain couples TRBV7-9 to TRBJ2-3, with D possibly being TRBD2 (7 bases). The CDR3 covers 15 residues. V was trimmed by 3 bases and J by 0 bases, leaving 10 bases between them. The germline gives CDR1 SEHNR, CDR2 FQNEAQ (reference sequence). CDR3 DNA sequence: TGTGCCAGCAGCTTGGGGAGGGGGAGCACAGATACGCAGTATTTT. Translated, it gives CASSLGRGSTDTQYF.

The V gene is TRBV28, the J gene TRBJ2-7, with a tentative D call TRBD1 (6 bases). Trimming shortened V by 9 bases and J by 1 base, and 10 bases separated the two germline ends. Germline CDR1 reads MDHEN; CDR2 reads SYDVKM. The CDR3 covers 12 residues. The CDR3 nucleotides read TGTGCCAGTAGGGGGTTTTCCTACGAGCAGTACTTC. The encoded protein is CASRGFSYEQYF.

The V gene is TRBV6-5, the J gene TRBJ1-6, with D possibly being TRBD1 (5 bases). V lost 1 base to trimming and J lost 10 bases, with 17 bases between them. The CDR3 sequence is 16 residues long. CDR1 MNHEY and CDR2 SVGAGI come from the germline V gene. The CDR3 nucleotides are TGTGCCAGCAGTTACTGGGGCAGCCCTGAGAGGTCACCCCTCCACTTT. It is translated as CASSYWGSPERSPLHF.

V and J are TRBV4-1 and TRBJ2-3, with 12 bases that match TRBD2. The CDR3 is 19 residues long. The V and J ends lost 4 bases and 3 bases, in that order; junction bases with no gene match: 14. CDR1 and CDR2 (germline): MGHRA, YSYEKL. The CDR3 region has the DNA TGCGCCAGCAGCCCTATAGGTCTAGCGGGGGGGAATCGAACAGATACGCAGTATTTT. Translation gives CASSPIGLAGGNRTDTQYF.

The DNA for the CDR3 is TGCGCCAGCAGCCCAGTGGGAGACTATGAGCAGTTCTTC. This encodes CASSPVGDYEQFF. V is TRBV4-1 and J is TRBJ2-1; D might be TRBD2 (5 bases). CDR1 MGHRA and CDR2 YSYEKL come from the germline V gene. The CDR3 totals 13 residues. The V end was cut by 4 bases, the J end by 8 bases, with 12 bases between.

J is TRBJ2-5 and V is TRBV6-5; the D gene could be TRBD1 or TRBD2 (5 bases each). Germline V CDR1 and CDR2: MNHEY, SVGAGI. The CDR3 loop spans 15 amino acids. Trimming removed 6 bases from V and 7 bases from J, with 21 bases in between. The CDR3 reads CASSPVWTVGGTQYF. The CDR3 DNA follows: TGTGCCAGCAGCCCGGTCTGGACTGTTGGGGGGACCCAGTACTTC.

This clone was observed once. This chain connects TRBV29-1 to TRBJ2-1; 10 bases align to TRBD2. This CDR3 spans 15 amino acids. Per the germline V gene, CDR1 is SQVTM and CDR2 is ANQGSEA. After removal of 7 bases from V and 1 base from J, the junction contained 7 bases not matched to a gene. The chain's CDR3 is CSAASGSYSYNEQFF. CDR3 DNA: TGCAGCGCGGCTAGCGGGAGCTATTCCTACAATGAGCAGTTCTTC.

This chain joins TRBV4-1 and TRBJ2-2; possibly TRBD1 for D (6 bases). The CDR3 covers 17 residues. CDR1 is MGHRA, CDR2 YSYEKL, per germline. V shed 0 bases and J shed 2 bases, with 13 bases lying between them. CDR3 amino acids: CASSQDPNRVNTGELFF. As DNA, the CDR3 is TGCGCCAGCAGCCAAGATCCAAACAGGGTTAACACCGGGGAGCTGTTTTTT.

The chain links TRBV7-2 to TRBJ2-7; the match to TRBD1 covers 7 bases. The germline V gene has CDR1 SGHTA and CDR2 FQGNSA. This CDR3 region has 15 residues. V shed 5 bases, J shed 4 bases, and the junction held 11 bases outside the gene matches. The CDR3 loop is CASSPRQGRFYEQYF. CDR3 sequence (DNA): TGTGCCAGCAGCCCTCGACAGGGACGTTTTTACGAGCAGTACTTC.

The chain joins TRBV9 to TRBJ1-5, with a possible D match to TRBD1 (6 bases). Germline V gene sequence: CDR1 SGDLS, CDR2 YYNGEE. V lost 2 bases and J lost 3, with 9 bases in between. The CDR3 runs to 14 residues. CDR3 region: CASSVSGDNQPQHF. CDR3 DNA: TGTGCCAGCAGCGTTTCAGGGGACAATCAGCCCCAGCATTTT. Together with reference TRBV9 and TRBJ1-5, the CDR3 gives the full variable domain: DSGVTQTPKHLITATGQRVTLRCSPRSGDLSVYWYQQSLDQGLQFLIQYYNGEERAKGNILERFSAQQFPDLHSELNLSSLELGDSALYFCASSVSGDNQPQHFGDGTRLSIL.